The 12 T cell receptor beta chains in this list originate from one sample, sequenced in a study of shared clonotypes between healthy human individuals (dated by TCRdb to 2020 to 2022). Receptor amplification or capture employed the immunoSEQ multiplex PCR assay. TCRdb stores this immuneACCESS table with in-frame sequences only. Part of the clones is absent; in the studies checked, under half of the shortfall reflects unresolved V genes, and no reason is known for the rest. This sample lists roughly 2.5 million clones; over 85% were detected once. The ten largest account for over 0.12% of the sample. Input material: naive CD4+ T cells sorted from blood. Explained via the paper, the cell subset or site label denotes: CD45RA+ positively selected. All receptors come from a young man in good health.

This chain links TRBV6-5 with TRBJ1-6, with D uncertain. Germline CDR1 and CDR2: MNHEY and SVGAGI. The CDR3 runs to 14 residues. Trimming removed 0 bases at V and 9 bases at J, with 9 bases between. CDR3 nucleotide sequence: TGTGCCAGCAGTTACTCTCATCTGGGTTCACCCCTCCACTTT. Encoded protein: CASSYSHLGSPLHF.

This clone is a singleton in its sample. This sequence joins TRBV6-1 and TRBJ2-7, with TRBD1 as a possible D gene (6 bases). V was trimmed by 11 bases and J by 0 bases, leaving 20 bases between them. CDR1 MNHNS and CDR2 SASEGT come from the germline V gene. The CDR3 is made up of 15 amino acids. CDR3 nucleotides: TGTGCCGTTCTTTCGACAGGCCGGAGCTCCTACGAGCAGTACTTC. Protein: CAVLSTGRSSYEQYF.

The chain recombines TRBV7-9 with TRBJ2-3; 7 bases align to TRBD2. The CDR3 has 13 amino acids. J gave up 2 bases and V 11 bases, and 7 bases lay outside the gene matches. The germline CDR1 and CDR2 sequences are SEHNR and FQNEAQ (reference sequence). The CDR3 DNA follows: TGTGCCGGGAGCGGGACTAACACAGATACGCAGTATTTT. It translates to CAGSGTNTDTQYF.

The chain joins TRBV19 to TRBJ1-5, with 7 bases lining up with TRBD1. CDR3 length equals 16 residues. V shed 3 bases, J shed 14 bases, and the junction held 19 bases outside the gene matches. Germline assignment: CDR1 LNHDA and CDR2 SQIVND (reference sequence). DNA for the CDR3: TGTGCCAGTAGTATGGATCCGACAGGGTCTACATCAGCGAAGCATTTT. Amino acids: CASSMDPTGSTSAKHF. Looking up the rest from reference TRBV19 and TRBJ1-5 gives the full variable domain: DGGITQSPKYLFRKEGQNVTLSCEQNLNHDAMYWYRQDPGQGLRLIYYSQIVNDFQKGDIAEGYSVSREKKESFPLTVTSAQKNPTAFYLCASSMDPTGSTSAKHFGDGTRLSIL.

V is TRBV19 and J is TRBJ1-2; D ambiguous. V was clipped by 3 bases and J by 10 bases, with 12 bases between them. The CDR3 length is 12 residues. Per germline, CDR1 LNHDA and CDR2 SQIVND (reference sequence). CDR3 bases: TGTGCCAGTAGTATTTGGTCAGATCACTACACCTTC. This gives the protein CASSIWSDHYTF.

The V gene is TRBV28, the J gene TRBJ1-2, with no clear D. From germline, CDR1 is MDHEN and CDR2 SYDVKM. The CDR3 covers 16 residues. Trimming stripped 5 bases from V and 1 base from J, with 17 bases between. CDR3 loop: CASSPGLVRVNYGYTF. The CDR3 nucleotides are TGTGCCAGCAGTCCTGGACTGGTTAGGGTTAACTATGGCTACACCTTC.

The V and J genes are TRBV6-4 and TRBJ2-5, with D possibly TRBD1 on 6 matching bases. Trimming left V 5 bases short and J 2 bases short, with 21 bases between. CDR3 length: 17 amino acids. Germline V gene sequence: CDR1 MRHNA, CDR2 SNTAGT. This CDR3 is CASSFLLAGTYQETQYF. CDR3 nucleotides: TGTGCCAGCAGTTTTCTTCTCGCCGGGACATATCAAGAGACCCAGTACTTC.

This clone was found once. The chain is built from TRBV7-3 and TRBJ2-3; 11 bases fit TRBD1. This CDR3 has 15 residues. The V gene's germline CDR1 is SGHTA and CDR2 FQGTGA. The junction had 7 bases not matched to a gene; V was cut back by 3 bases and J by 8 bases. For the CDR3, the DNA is TGTGCCAGCAGCTTGGGGACAGGGGGACTTGCTACGCAGTATTTT. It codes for CASSLGTGGLATQYF.

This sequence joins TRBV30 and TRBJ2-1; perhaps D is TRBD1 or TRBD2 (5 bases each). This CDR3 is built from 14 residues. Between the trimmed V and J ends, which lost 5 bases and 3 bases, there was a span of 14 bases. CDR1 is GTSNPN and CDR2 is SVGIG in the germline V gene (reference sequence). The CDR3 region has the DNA TGTGCCTGGGGTCCCGGGACGCACTACAATGAGCAGTTCTTC. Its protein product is CAWGPGTHYNEQFF.

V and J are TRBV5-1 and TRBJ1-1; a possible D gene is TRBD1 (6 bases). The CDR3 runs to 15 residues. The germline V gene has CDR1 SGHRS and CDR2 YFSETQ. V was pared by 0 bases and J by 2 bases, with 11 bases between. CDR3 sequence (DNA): TGCGCCAGCAGCTTGGGGGCAGGGGCAAACACTGAAGCTTTCTTT. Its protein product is CASSLGAGANTEAFF.

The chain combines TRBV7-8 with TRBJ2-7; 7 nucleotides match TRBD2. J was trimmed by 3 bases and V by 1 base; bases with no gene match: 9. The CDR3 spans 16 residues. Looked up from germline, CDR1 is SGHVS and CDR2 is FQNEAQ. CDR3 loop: CASSLVERGAYYEQYF. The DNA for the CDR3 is TGTGCCAGCAGCTTAGTAGAGCGGGGAGCTTACTACGAGCAGTACTTC. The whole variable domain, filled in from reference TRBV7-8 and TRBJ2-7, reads GAGVSQSPRYKVAKRGQDVALRCDPISGHVSLFWYQQALGQGPEFLTYFQNEAQLDKSGLPSDRFFAERPEGSVSTLKIQRTQQEDSAVYLCASSLVERGAYYEQYFGPGTRLTVT.

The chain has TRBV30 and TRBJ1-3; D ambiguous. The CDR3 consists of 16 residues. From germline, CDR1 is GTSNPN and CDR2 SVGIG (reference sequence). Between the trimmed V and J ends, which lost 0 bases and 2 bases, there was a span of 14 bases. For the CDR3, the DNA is TGTGCCTGGAGTGTATCGTTGAGGGAGGCTGGAAACACCATATATTTT. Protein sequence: CAWSVSLREAGNTIYF.